A selection of T cell receptor beta chains follows, all from one sample in a study of T cell clones after liver transplantation. TCRdb's copy holds only in-frame clones and misses some; the assay was immunoSEQ multiplex PCR. This sample carries 68,000 or so clones, approximately 92% of them seen once, and the ten largest clones take approximately 0.92%. The sequences come from CD4+ T cells from blood, collected approximately 26 months after liver transplant. The receptors come from a human patient who received a liver transplant. Some T cells may possibly be graft donor cells. CDR3s include the opening cysteine and the closing phenylalanine or tryptophan. The D gene is left open where the match is weak. The size of a clone is reported for some rows only, either as once, few or many, or as a class for expanded clones.

D gene	V gene	J gene	clone size	CDR3 length	CDR3 DNA	CDR3 protein
.	TRBV29-1	TRBJ1-1	.	13	TGCAGCGTTGAACGGGTTGGAGGGGTGGGAACTTTCTTT	CSVERVGGVGTFF
.	TRBV4-3	TRBJ2-2	.	16	TGCGCCAGCAGCCAAGAAAGTACTAGGGGTACCGGGGAGCTGTTTTTT	CASSQESTRGTGELFF
.	TRBV12-5	TRBJ2-7	.	14	TGTGCTAGTGGGAGGGATGTAGGGACGGGGGAGCAGTACTTC	CASGRDVGTGEQYF
.	TRBV5-5	TRBJ2-7	.	13	TGTGCCAGCAGCTTCCCCGGGCGCTACGAGCAGTACTTC	CASSFPGRYEQYF
TRBD2	TRBV20-1	TRBJ2-4	.	11	TGCAGTGCCCTAGCGGGAGACATTCAGTACTTC	CSALAGDIQYF
.	TRBV28	TRBJ2-4	.	15	TGTGCCAGTACAGTCGACAGAATATTAAACGGCATTCAGTACTTC	CASTVDRILNGIQYF
.	TRBV6-6	TRBJ1-1	.	13	TGTGCCAGCAGTTACCTGACAGATCCCCGAGCTTTCTTT	CASSYLTDPRAFF
TRBD2	TRBV5-4	TRBJ2-3	once	18	TGTGCCAGCAGCTCCGGACTAGCGGGAGGGCAGCCCACAGATACGCAGTATTTT	CASSSGLAGGQPTDTQYF
.	TRBV29-1	TRBJ1-2	.	13	TGCAGCGTTGTAGGGACAAATGAAGGTGGCTACACCTTC	CSVVGTNEGGYTF
TRBD1	TRBV28	TRBJ1-5	.	14	TGTGCCAGCAGTTTCTCAACAGGGGATCAGCCCCAGCATTTT	CASSFSTGDQPQHF
.	TRBV2	TRBJ1-4	.	11	TGTGCCAGCAGTGAAGGCAAAAAACTGTTTTTT	CASSEGKKLFF
TRBD1	TRBV6-4	TRBJ1-1	.	15	TGTGCCAGCACTCGAGAGACAGGGATGAACACTGAAGCTTTCTTT	CASTRETGMNTEAFF
.	TRBV5-1	TRBJ2-2	.	15	TGCGCCAGCAGCTATAACTTGGCCAAGTCGGGGGAGCTGTTTTTT	CASSYNLAKSGELFF
TRBD1	TRBV28	TRBJ1-1	.	14	TGTGCCAGCACCTTGACAGGGCAGAACACTGAAGCTTTCTTT	CASTLTGQNTEAFF
.	TRBV10-3	TRBJ2-5	.	13	TGTGCCATCAGTGAGTCGGCCCAAGAGACCCAGTACTTC	CAISESAQETQYF
.	TRBV30	TRBJ2-2	.	16	TGTGCCTGGAATAGGGACACGATTACCAACGCCGGGGAGCTGTTTTTT	CAWNRDTITNAGELFF
TRBD2	TRBV9	TRBJ2-7	.	15	TGTGCCAGCAGCGTGGGCGGGACTAGCGGGGCTGAGCAGTACTTC	CASSVGGTSGAEQYF
.	TRBV10-2	TRBJ2-2	.	19	TGCGCCAGCAGTGAGGCGGGGTTCGGGTTAGGCAGGGCAGGCGGGGAGCTGTTTTTT	CASSEAGFGLGRAGGELFF
TRBD2	TRBV27	TRBJ2-7	.	18	TGTGCCAGCAGCCCCGGGACAGGACTAGCGGGAGGGCCGTTCGAGCAGTACTTC	CASSPGTGLAGGPFEQYF
.	TRBV11-2	TRBJ2-5	.	14	TGTGCCAGCAGCCAGAGCCGGCTAGGGGTGACCCAGTACTTC	CASSQSRLGVTQYF
.	TRBV5-6	TRBJ2-7	.	14	TGTGCCAGCAAGATGCTGGTCTCAGCTGGCGAGCAGTACTTC	CASKMLVSAGEQYF
TRBD2	TRBV28	TRBJ2-1	.	15	TGTGCCAGCAGTTTTGGCGGGAGGCCGTACAATGAGCAGTTCTTC	CASSFGGRPYNEQFF
TRBD2	TRBV15	TRBJ2-1	.	19	TGTGCCACCAGCGGCCCCGGGACTAGCGGGAGGGCCAGCAGGGATGAGCAGTTCTTC	CATSGPGTSGRASRDEQFF
TRBD2	TRBV19	TRBJ2-7	.	16	TGTGCCAGTAGTAGAGGGACTAGCGGGACCTCCTACGAGCAGTACTTC	CASSRGTSGTSYEQYF
.	TRBV2	TRBJ2-7	once	12	TGTGCCAGCAGTGAAAGTTCCTACGAGCAGTACTTC	CASSESSYEQYF
.	TRBV5-1	TRBJ2-1	.	13	TGCGCCAGATATACTAGTGGCGCTAGTGAGCAGTTCTTC	CARYTSGASEQFF
TRBD2	TRBV2	TRBJ2-1	.	15	TGTGCCAGCAGTGAGGGACTAGCGGACTACAATGAGCAGTTCTTC	CASSEGLADYNEQFF
.	TRBV28	TRBJ1-4	.	11	TGTGCCAGCAGTACCAATGAAAAACTGTTTTTT	CASSTNEKLFF
.	TRBV5-1	TRBJ1-1	.	15	TGCGCCAGCAGCTTACAGCCGTCCATGAACACTGAAGCTTTCTTT	CASSLQPSMNTEAFF
.	TRBV28	TRBJ1-2	.	15	TGTGCCAGCAGTTTGGCACTTATCCGTACGGTTGGCTACACCTTC	CASSLALIRTVGYTF
.	TRBV5-4	TRBJ2-2	.	15	TGTGCCAGCAGCTTGAGGAGTTTGGGCACCGGGGAGCTGTTTTTT	CASSLRSLGTGELFF
.	TRBV19	TRBJ2-1	.	16	TGTGCCACCTCACTCCCGAGCGGCAGCTCCTACAATGAGCAGTTCTTC	CATSLPSGSSYNEQFF
TRBD2	TRBV11-3	TRBJ2-1	few	18	TGTGCCAGCAGCTTTTACGCTAGCGGGGCTACTTCCTACAATGAGCAGTTCTTC	CASSFYASGATSYNEQFF
TRBD1	TRBV5-1	TRBJ2-5	.	15	TGCGCCAGCAGCCTGAGGACAGGGCAGGGGGAGACCCAGTACTTC	CASSLRTGQGETQYF
TRBD1	TRBV25-1	TRBJ2-5	once	15	TGTGCCAGCAGTTTGGACAGGGCGAACCAAGAGACCCAGTACTTC	CASSLDRANQETQYF
TRBD1	TRBV19	TRBJ1-2	.	13	TGTGCCAGTGGGGACAGGGGACCGATGGGCTACACCTTC	CASGDRGPMGYTF
.	TRBV9	TRBJ2-2	.	13	TGTGCCAGCAGCGTAAGGTTAACCGGGGAGCTGTTTTTT	CASSVRLTGELFF
TRBD1	TRBV6-1	TRBJ1-5	.	20	TGTGCCAGCAGTGAAAGGAACCCCCGGGACAGGGTATTGAACAATCAGCCCCAGCATTTT	CASSERNPRDRVLNNQPQHF